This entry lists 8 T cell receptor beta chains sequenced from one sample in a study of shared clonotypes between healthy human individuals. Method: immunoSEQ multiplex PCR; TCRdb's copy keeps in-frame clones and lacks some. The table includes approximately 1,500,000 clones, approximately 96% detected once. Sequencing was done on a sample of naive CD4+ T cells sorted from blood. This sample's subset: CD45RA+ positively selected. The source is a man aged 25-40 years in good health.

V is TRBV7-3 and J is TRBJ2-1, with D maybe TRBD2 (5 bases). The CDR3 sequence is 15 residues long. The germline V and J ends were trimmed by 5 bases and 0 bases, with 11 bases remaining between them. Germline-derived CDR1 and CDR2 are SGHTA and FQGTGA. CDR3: CASSPVATSYNEQFF. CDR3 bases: TGTGCCAGCAGCCCCGTAGCGACCTCCTACAATGAGCAGTTCTTC.

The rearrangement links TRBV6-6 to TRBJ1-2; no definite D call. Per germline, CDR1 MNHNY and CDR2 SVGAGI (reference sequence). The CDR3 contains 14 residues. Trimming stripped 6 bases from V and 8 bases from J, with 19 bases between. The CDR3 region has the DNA TGTGCCAGCAGCCGCGACCGAGCTCCAGGAGGCTACACCTTC. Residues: CASSRDRAPGGYTF.

The CDR3 region is CASSPSGTGPYEQYF. CDR3 nucleotides: TGTGCCAGCAGCCCTTCCGGGACAGGACCCTACGAGCAGTACTTC. This rearrangement joins TRBV5-4 to TRBJ2-7; TRBD1 agrees at 8 bases. Germline loops: CDR1 SGHNT, CDR2 YYREEE (reference sequence). Losses at the gene ends were 4 bases for V and 2 bases for J; bases not matched to a gene: 8. This CDR3 has 15 amino acids.

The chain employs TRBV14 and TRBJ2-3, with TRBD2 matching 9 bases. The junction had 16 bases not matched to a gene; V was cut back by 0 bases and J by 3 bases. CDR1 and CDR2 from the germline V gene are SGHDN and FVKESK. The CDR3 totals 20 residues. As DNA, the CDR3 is TGTGCCAGCAGCCAAGATCTGGGTAGCGGGAGATTAAGACGAACAGATACGCAGTATTTT. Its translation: CASSQDLGSGRLRRTDTQYF.

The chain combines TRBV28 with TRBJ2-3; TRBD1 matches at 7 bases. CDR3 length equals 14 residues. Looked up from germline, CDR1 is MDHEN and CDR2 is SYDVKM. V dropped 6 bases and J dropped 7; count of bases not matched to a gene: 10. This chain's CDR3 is CASREGQVDNTQYF. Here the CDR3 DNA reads TGTGCCAGCAGAGAAGGACAGGTCGATAATACGCAGTATTTT.

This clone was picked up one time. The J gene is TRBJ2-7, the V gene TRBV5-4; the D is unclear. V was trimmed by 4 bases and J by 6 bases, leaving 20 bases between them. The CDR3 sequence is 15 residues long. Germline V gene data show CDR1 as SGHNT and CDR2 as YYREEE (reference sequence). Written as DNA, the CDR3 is TGTGCCAGCAGCCCCTCCTCCGCGTACAGCTTCGAGCAGTACTTC. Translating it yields CASSPSSAYSFEQYF.

This chain's CDR3 is CASSPRGTSGRASDEQFF. CDR3 in DNA: TGTGCCAGCAGTCCCAGGGGGACTAGCGGGAGGGCCTCGGATGAGCAGTTCTTC. This chain links TRBV27 with TRBJ2-1; 16 bases agree with TRBD2. The V gene end was trimmed by 5 bases and the J gene end by 8 bases; junction bases not matched to a gene: 12. The germline CDR1 and CDR2 sequences are MNHEY and SMNVEV (reference sequence). The CDR3 has 18 amino acids.

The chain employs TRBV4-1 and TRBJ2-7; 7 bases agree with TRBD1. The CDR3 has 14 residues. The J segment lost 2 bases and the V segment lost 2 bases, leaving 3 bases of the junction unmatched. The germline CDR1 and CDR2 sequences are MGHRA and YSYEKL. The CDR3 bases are TGCGCCAGCAGCCAAAACAGGGGCCCCTACGAGCAGTACTTC. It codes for CASSQNRGPYEQYF.